This T cell receptor (beta chain) was sequenced for a study of blood T cell repertoires in COVID-19. Study information: Italy, Spain and the United States were the sources of the convalescent and acute COVID-19 samples. Sample material is recorded as cDNA or gDNA derived from T cells, B-cell-depleted T cells, or PBMCs.

As processed by the authors: Estimation of nucleated cell counts relied on the amplification of reference gene primers. Data came from immunoSEQ multiplex PCR; TCRdb stores just in-frame clones and leaves some out. V, J and clone size derive from that table, while D and trimming were established from the DNA sequence. The table lists just over 250,000 clones, over 75% of them singletons. The CDR3 totals 15 residues. J gave up 4 bases and V 5 bases, and 7 bases lay outside the gene matches. CDR1 and CDR2 from the germline V gene are SGHAT and FQNNGV. Sequenced sample: peripheral blood. The chain is built from TRBV11-2 and TRBJ2-7; 11 bases match TRBD2. This TCR was sampled from a woman aged 45-59 years with acute or convalescent COVID-19. The CDR3 loop reads CASSPVAGGTYEQYF. CDR3 DNA: TGTGCCAGCAGCCCAGTAGCGGGAGGGACTTACGAGCAGTACTTC.